This T cell receptor beta chain was recovered during a study of OX40 agonist ivuxolimab in advanced cancers. Concerning the study at large: The costimulatory receptor OX40 (CD134) was targeted by ivuxolimab, a fully human IgG2 agonistic monoclonal antibody. Intravenous ivuxolimab was administered to patients every 2 weeks at six dose levels: 0.01, 0.1, 0.3, 1.5, 3 and 10 mg/kg. Among the roughly 52 dose-escalation patients, about 19 had hepatocellular carcinoma, approximately 15 melanoma, 9 renal cell carcinoma and 9 head and neck cancer. In the dose-escalation cohort, approximately 82% of patients were male, and the mean age was around 65 years with a range of roughly 23 to 90. Prior anti-PD-1, anti-PD-L1 or anti-CTLA-4 therapy was permitted, and about 40% of dose-escalation patients had received checkpoint inhibitors. Three dose-escalation patients achieved partial responses, one with hepatocellular carcinoma and two with cutaneous melanoma. Peripheral TCRbeta sequencing was intended to test whether TCR sequence diversity was altered and clonal T-cell expansion was caused by ivuxolimab. The paper reports the monotherapy dose-escalation portion (N = 52 patients) of the phase I ivuxolimab trial.

What the study reported, not specific to this receptor: The antigen specificity of the peripheral T cells that underwent clonal expansion was not determined. Low levels of normalized T-cell clonal expansion were also seen in some patients who did not respond. Clonal expansion of both CD4+ and CD8+ blood T cells was observed from baseline to week 6 at doses 0.1 to 3.0 mg/kg. After ivuxolimab, expanded clones were on average more numerous among CD8+ T cells than among CD4+ T cells. In the 0.1-3.0 mg/kg groups, partial responders had among the lowest normalized peripheral clonal expansion, particularly in CD8+ T cells.

Genomic DNA was isolated from the sorted cells so that the TCRbeta CDR3 region could be sequenced. The immunoSEQ Assay was used for sequencing of TCRbeta CDR3 regions. TCRdb carries this immuneACCESS record with in-frame sequences only. Its versions omit some clonotypes, under half of them owing to an unresolved V gene in the studies checked, with the rest unexplained. This sample gives about 75,000 clones in total; under 95% of them show up just once. The top ten constitute roughly 0.38% of the sample. The trial excluded patients who had a history of autoimmune disease or were on systemic immunosuppression. Peripheral blood for TCR sequencing was drawn from every dose cohort at baseline, at cycle 4 day 1 and at cycle 7 day 1. Samples were obtained from an open-label, multicenter, first-in-human phase I dose-escalation trial of ivuxolimab. Adults with locally advanced or metastatic melanoma, renal cell, hepatocellular, or head and neck squamous cell carcinoma were enrolled in the trial. CD4+ and CD8+ T cells were sorted separately from peripheral blood before TCR sequencing.

Worth noting for this clone: The target of this receptor is not known. One base away there is no much larger clone; base qualities are not given.

V and J are truncated by 7 bases and 4 bases respectively, leaving an intervening sequence of 16 bases. The CDR3, cysteine through phenylalanine, is 15 amino acids long. Only the CDR3 portion is preserved as DNA: 45 bases, with reading frame beginning at the first base. CDR1 and CDR2 were assigned from the germline V gene (reference sequence) as MNHEY and SMNVEV. The sequencing here drew on CD4+ or CD8+ T cells sorted from blood, taken in a trial of the OX40 agonist ivuxolimab. The chain was built from TRBV27 and TRBJ2-2; too little of a D gene remains to name it. This receptor was taken from an adult with an advanced solid tumor such as melanoma, head and neck, liver or kidney cancer. The CDR3 sequence is CASKAVGSATGELFF. The DNA sequence is given as TGTGCCAGCAAGGCAGTCGGTTCTGCCACCGGGGAGCTGTTTTTT.